This TCR beta chain was observed in a study of shared clonotypes between healthy human individuals. Points from the study as a whole: Large sequencing depth failed to make sorted-subset sequencing complete, rarefaction showed.

V gave up 4 bases and J gave up 5 bases; unmatched junction bases: 1. There are 12 residues in the CDR3. The germline V gene encodes CDR1 MGHDK and CDR2 SYGVNS. As defined, naive CD8 cells were CD45RO-negative and positively selected for CCR7, with terminally differentiated effector memory CD45RA+ cells excluded. TCRdb keeps only in-frame clones here, not all; method: immunoSEQ multiplex PCR. The table lists around 600,000 clones, roughly 95% of them singletons. On this clone itself: Its antigen is as yet unknown. At the DNA level, this CDR3 is encoded by other sequences in the same sample as well.

The genes are TRBV25-1 and TRBJ1-1; 7 bases fit TRBD1. This TCR derives from a woman in her twenties or thirties in good health. Sequenced sample: naive CD8+ T cells sorted from blood. The CDR3 protein is CASSAQGTEAFF. The CDR3 bases are TGTGCCAGCAGTGCACAGGGGACTGAAGCTTTCTTT.